The clone carrying this T cell receptor beta chain came up a few times. Its target is unknown. V was trimmed by 2 bases and J by 3 bases, leaving 12 bases between them. The length of the CDR3 is 15 residues. Germline V gene lookup returns CDR1 LGHNA and CDR2 YSLEER. Every sorted population was more than 95% pure. Of the isolated RNA, all was reverse transcribed, and so the sequenced material was expressed TCRB transcripts. Here immunoSEQ multiplex PCR was the method, and the copy in TCRdb shows in-frame clones only, minus some. The profile shows roughly 250,000 clones, approximately 70% of them singletons. These data are taken from a study of beta chain features in type 1 diabetes. Study findings and constraints: In every one of the four CD4+ subsets, TCRB CDR3s were moderately but significantly shorter in Type 1 diabetes patients. The naive, central memory and Treg TCRB repertoires of patients appeared to be more similar to one another than those of healthy donors. The analysis here could not establish whether HLA type shapes TCRB rearrangement.

This receptor was identified in a man aged 25-45 years in good health. Sequenced input: naive CD4+ T cells from blood. The V and J genes are TRBV4-3 and TRBJ2-3; D is unclear. The CDR3 nucleotides are TGCGCCAGCAGCCAAAGATGGGAATCGACAGATACGCAGTATTTT. Encoded protein: CASSQRWESTDTQYF.